The clone carrying this T cell receptor (beta chain) was seen once. What it binds is unknown. These data originate in a study of cytomegalovirus exposure and HLA in healthy donors. Study observations and caveats: The tendency of first-cohort TCR clusters to co-occur in the 120 or so validation repertoires was identified by a subsequent analysis. It was reported that the classifier diagnosed cytomegalovirus status with high specificity and sensitivity in both the original and validation cohorts. The study designated fewer than 200 TCR beta chains cytomegalovirus-associated. Most TCR sequences showed up rarely, but some public TCRs showed up in many donors.

V dropped 4 bases and J dropped 8 bases, with 15 bases sitting between them. The CDR3 runs to 13 residues. Germline V gene data show CDR1 as SQVTM and CDR2 as ANQGSEA. Sequencing was performed with immunoSEQ multiplex PCR; in TCRdb, only in-frame clones are kept and a portion is missing. The sample lists 200,000 to 250,000 clones; around nine tenths were seen once. The sample consisted of PBMCs. The TCR was taken from a woman under 30 in good health and CMV-seronegative. This rearrangement joins TRBV29-1 to TRBJ2-1, with D possibly being TRBD2 (7 bases). The CDR3 region is CSVVRGQLDEQFF. CDR3 nucleotide sequence: TGCAGCGTTGTGCGGGGGCAGCTGGATGAGCAGTTCTTC.